The 27 T cell receptor beta chains in this list originate from one sample, sequenced in a study of OX40 agonist ivuxolimab in advanced cancers. The assay was immunoSEQ multiplex PCR, and TCRdb's table has in-frame clones only and misses some. The table includes about 63,000 clones, 88% detected once. Sequencing used CD4+ or CD8+ T cells sorted from blood, obtained in a trial of the OX40 agonist ivuxolimab. The receptors originated from an adult with an advanced solid tumor such as melanoma, head and neck, liver or kidney cancer.

This clone was observed a single time. V and J are TRBV29-1 and TRBJ2-3; 10 nucleotides line up with TRBD2. The CDR3 is 14 residues long. V was pared by 7 bases and J by 0 bases, with 4 bases of the junction left unmatched. Germline V gives CDR1 SQVTM, CDR2 ANQGSEA. CDR3 amino acids: CSGGLAPSTDTQYF. CDR3 bases: TGCAGCGGGGGACTAGCGCCCAGCACAGATACGCAGTATTTT.

The chain recombines TRBV5-4 with TRBJ1-2; TRBD1 might be the D (5 bases). The CDR3 runs to 13 residues. V lost 0 bases and J lost 7, with 10 bases in between. Germline loops: CDR1 SGHNT, CDR2 YYREEE (reference sequence). The CDR3 here is CASSLVQGPGYTF. The CDR3 nucleotides read TGTGCCAGCAGCTTGGTCCAGGGCCCTGGCTACACCTTC.

The chain recombines TRBV28 with TRBJ2-3; maybe TRBD2 (6 bases). V was clipped by 1 base and J by 6 bases, with 14 bases between them. CDR1 and CDR2 (germline): MDHEN, SYDVKM. The CDR3 extends over 15 amino acids. The CDR3 spells CASSLSWGDRDTQYF. In DNA, the CDR3 is TGTGCCAGCAGTTTATCTTGGGGGGACCGGGATACGCAGTATTTT.

The V and J genes are TRBV7-2 and TRBJ2-7; D perhaps matches TRBD2 (5 bases). This CDR3 spans 14 amino acids. V lost 5 bases and J 2 bases, leaving 13 bases between the germline ends. Germline loops: CDR1 SGHTA, CDR2 FQGNSA. The CDR3 DNA is TGTGCCAGCAGCCCCACGGCGGGCCCCTACGAGCAGTACTTC. It is translated as CASSPTAGPYEQYF.

The chain joins TRBV6-5 to TRBJ2-3; D is unresolved. Trimming left V 10 bases short and J 2 bases short, with 4 bases between. The germline CDR1 and CDR2 sequences are MNHEY and SVGAGI. The CDR3 sequence is 10 residues long. The CDR3 protein is CATFTDTQYF. As DNA, the CDR3 is TGTGCCACCTTCACAGATACGCAGTATTTT.

The chain carries TRBV2 and TRBJ2-2; TRBD1 matches at 9 bases. CDR3 length: 14 amino acids. J lost 8 bases, V lost 5 bases, and 6 bases had no gene match. CDR1 is SNHLY, CDR2 FYNNEI, per germline. The CDR3 loop reads CASSWDRALGELFF. DNA for the CDR3: TGTGCCAGCAGTTGGGACAGGGCTTTGGGGGAGCTGTTTTTT.

V gene TRBV19 combines with J gene TRBJ2-1, with TRBD1 as a possible D gene (5 bases). This CDR3 has 17 amino acids. CDR1 and CDR2 from the germline V gene are LNHDA and SQIVND (reference sequence). The V end lost 4 bases, the J end lost 6 bases, and 22 bases lay between the germline ends. The chain's CDR3 is CASSKTTSRVRGNEQFF. The CDR3 region has the DNA TGTGCCAGTAGTAAGACCACCTCACGAGTAAGGGGCAATGAGCAGTTCTTC.

This rearrangement joins TRBV28 to TRBJ2-5; tentatively, D is TRBD2 (6 bases). The CDR3 runs to 13 residues. Trimming took off 5 bases at V and 7 bases at J, with 14 bases between the two ends. CDR1 and CDR2 (germline): MDHEN, SYDVKM. CDR3 sequence: CASSGDLRGTQYF. CDR3 in DNA: TGTGCCAGCAGTGGGGACTTGCGGGGGACCCAGTACTTC. Complete variable domain (other parts from reference TRBV28 and TRBJ2-5): DVKVTQSSRYLVKRTGEKVFLECVQDMDHENMFWYRQDPGLGLRLIYFSYDVKMKEKGDIPEGYSVSREKKERFSLILESASTNQTSMYLCASSGDLRGTQYFGPGTRLLVL.

V gene TRBV7-2 combines with J gene TRBJ2-1; D perhaps matches TRBD2 (5 bases). The V gene lost 5 bases and the J gene lost 8 bases, with 13 bases spanning the gap. This CDR3 is 13 amino acids long. The germline CDR1 and CDR2 sequences are SGHTA and FQGNSA. The chain's CDR3 is CASSPPPGYEQFF. The DNA for the CDR3 is TGTGCCAGCAGCCCCCCCCCGGGGTATGAGCAGTTCTTC.

The rearrangement joins TRBV7-2 to TRBJ2-3; 8 bases are shared with TRBD2. The germline gives CDR1 SGHTA, CDR2 FQGNSA. With V trimmed by 0 bases and J by 2 bases, 7 bases remained unmatched. The length of the CDR3 is 17 residues. CDR3 loop: CASSLATSALTTDTQYF. CDR3 DNA: TGTGCCAGCAGCTTAGCGACTAGCGCCCTAACCACAGATACGCAGTATTTT.

The V gene is TRBV30, the J gene TRBJ2-7, with TRBD2 matching 8 bases. The CDR3 contains 12 residues. Per germline, CDR1 GTSNPN and CDR2 SVGIG (reference sequence). J was trimmed by 10 bases and V by 0 bases; bases with no gene match: 5. In DNA form, the CDR3 reads TGTGCCTGGAGTGTACAGATAGCGGGACAGTACTTC. It specifies CAWSVQIAGQYF.

This clone came up once. As DNA, the CDR3 is TGTGCCAGCAGTTTTGGGAACACCGGGGAGCTGTTTTTT. Its translation is CASSFGNTGELFF. This chain connects TRBV27 to TRBJ2-2; no clear D gene. V was trimmed by 3 bases and J by 1 base, leaving 3 bases between them. Germline V gives CDR1 MNHEY, CDR2 SMNVEV (reference sequence). The CDR3 contains 13 residues.

The DNA of the CDR3 is TGTGCCAGCTCACCACCGCGACAGGGGGAGGACCGGGACGAGCAGTACTTC. Encoded protein: CASSPPRQGEDRDEQYF. This chain joins TRBV18 and TRBJ2-7; 9 bases are shared with TRBD1. CDR3 size: 17 residues. Germline assignment: CDR1 KGHSH and CDR2 LQKENI. V trimming: 0 bases; J trimming: 5 bases; junction bases outside the gene matches: 11.

The V gene is TRBV7-2, the J gene TRBJ2-1, with TRBD2 identical over 9 bases. Germline trimming cut 5 bases from V and 5 bases from J; bases unmatched to any gene: 7. The CDR3 has 15 residues. The germline gives CDR1 SGHTA, CDR2 FQGNSA. The CDR3 nucleotides read TGTGCCAGCAGCCCACGGACTAGCGATGACAATGAGCAGTTCTTC. Encoded protein: CASSPRTSDDNEQFF.

The rearrangement links TRBV4-1 to TRBJ1-5; D ambiguous. The CDR3 loop spans 16 amino acids. V gave up 1 base and J gave up 1 base, with 11 bases separating them. Germline CDR1 is MGHRA and CDR2 is YSYEKL. The CDR3, as DNA: TGCGCCAGCAGCCAAGCGTTGACGGCCAGCAATCAGCCCCAGCATTTT. Residues: CASSQALTASNQPQHF.

This chain uses TRBV7-9 with TRBJ1-5, with TRBD1 matching 7 bases. V shed 5 bases, J shed 5 bases, and the junction held 3 bases outside the gene matches. CDR1 and CDR2 from the germline V gene are SEHNR and FQNEAQ (reference sequence). The CDR3 has 13 amino acids. The CDR3 DNA sequence: TGTGCCAGCAGCACAGGGGCTTATCAGCCCCAGCATTTT. Translating gives CASSTGAYQPQHF.

The rearrangement links TRBV30 to TRBJ1-2, with a tentative D call TRBD1 (5 bases). The ends were cut back, 3 bases at V and 8 bases at J, with 16 bases in the middle. CDR3 length: 13 residues. Germline CDR1 GTSNPN, CDR2 SVGIG (reference sequence). The CDR3 reads CAWRGVREDGYTF. DNA for the CDR3: TGTGCCTGGAGGGGGGTCAGGGAGGACGGCTACACCTTC.

The chain uses TRBV6-6 and TRBJ1-2, with 8 positions matching TRBD1. The CDR3 is made up of 16 amino acids. Trimming at V came to 6 bases and at J to 0 bases, leaving 9 bases not matched to a gene. Germline CDR1 MNHNY, CDR2 SVGAGI (reference sequence). The CDR3 spells CASRSTGAVANYGYTF. The CDR3 DNA sequence: TGTGCCAGCAGGTCGACAGGGGCCGTTGCTAACTATGGCTACACCTTC.

This chain uses TRBV4-3 with TRBJ1-4, with D unclear. The CDR3 runs 15 residues. V was cut by 4 bases and J by 3 bases, with 12 bases left in between. CDR1 and CDR2 (germline): LGHNA, YSLEER. The CDR3 protein is CASSRGRSANEKLFF. The CDR3 coding sequence is TGCGCCAGCAGCCGCGGGAGGTCGGCTAATGAAAAACTGTTTTTT.

This clone was seen once. V is TRBV7-2 and J is TRBJ2-5, with 9 bases fitting TRBD1. Germline trimming cut 5 bases from V and 5 bases from J; bases unmatched to any gene: 9. The length of the CDR3 is 15 residues. Germline V gene data show CDR1 as SGHTA and CDR2 as FQGNSA. The CDR3 DNA reads as TGTGCCAGCAGCCAAGGGACAGGGAGGGTGGAGACCCAGTACTTC. Translating it yields CASSQGTGRVETQYF. The variable domain in full, with the rest retrieved from reference TRBV7-2 and TRBJ2-5, is GAGVSQSPSNKVTEKGKDVELRCDPISGHTALYWYRQSLGQGLEFLIYFQGNSAPDKSGLPSDRFSAERTGGSVSTLTIQRTQQEDSAVYLCASSQGTGRVETQYFGPGTRLLVL.

V usage is TRBV28 and J usage is TRBJ2-3; TRBD2 matches 11 bases. With V trimmed by 2 bases and J by 6 bases, 4 bases remained unmatched. CDR3 length: 15 amino acids. Germline V gene sequence: CDR1 MDHEN, CDR2 SYDVKM. CDR3 amino acids: CASSLLAGGSDTQYF. The CDR3 coding sequence is TGTGCCAGCAGTTTACTAGCGGGAGGATCGGATACGCAGTATTTT.

The V and J genes are TRBV7-8 and TRBJ1-2; D ambiguous. Per the germline V gene, CDR1 is SGHVS and CDR2 is FQNEAQ. The CDR3 runs to 15 residues. Trimming removed 1 base from V and 0 bases from J, with 9 bases in between. As DNA, the CDR3 is TGTGCCAGCAGCTTAGTGCGGGGTTCTAACTATGGCTACACCTTC. Residues: CASSLVRGSNYGYTF.

The chain joins TRBV2 to TRBJ1-5; D is unclear. Germline values: CDR1 SNHLY, CDR2 FYNNEI. CDR3 size: 15 residues. V was trimmed by 6 bases and J by 0 bases, leaving 12 bases between them. The CDR3 region is CASSRSENSNQPQHF. The CDR3 DNA reads as TGTGCCAGCAGCCGTTCAGAGAATAGCAATCAGCCCCAGCATTTT.

The V and J genes are TRBV6-1 and TRBJ2-5; D gene uncertain. With 2 bases removed from V and 1 base from J, the gap between germline ends came to 8 bases. There are 14 residues in the CDR3. CDR1 is MNHNS, CDR2 SASEGT, per germline. CDR3: CASSETHSQETQYF. Written as DNA, the CDR3 is TGTGCCAGCAGTGAAACCCACAGCCAAGAGACCCAGTACTTC.

The chain employs TRBV28 and TRBJ2-6; D gene unclear. CDR1 and CDR2 (germline): MDHEN, SYDVKM. This CDR3 is built from 13 residues. With 6 bases removed from V and 2 bases from J, the gap between germline ends came to 5 bases. CDR3 DNA sequence: TGTGCCAGCAGCGCAACTGGGGCCAACGTCCTGACTTTC. It codes for CASSATGANVLTF. Supplemented by reference TRBV28 and TRBJ2-6, the full variable domain reads DVKVTQSSRYLVKRTGEKVFLECVQDMDHENMFWYRQDPGLGLRLIYFSYDVKMKEKGDIPEGYSVSREKKERFSLILESASTNQTSMYLCASSATGANVLTFGAGSRLTVL.

The chain couples TRBV7-3 to TRBJ2-3; 8 bases map to TRBD2. Germline V lookup: CDR1 SGHTA, CDR2 FQGTGA. The CDR3 is 14 amino acids. V trimming: 3 bases; J trimming: 5 bases; junction bases outside the gene matches: 4. CDR3 region: CASSFNGREDTQYF. The CDR3 bases are TGTGCCAGCAGCTTTAACGGGAGGGAAGATACGCAGTATTTT. The full variable domain, completed using reference TRBV7-3 and TRBJ2-3, is GAGVSQTPSNKVTEKGKYVELRCDPISGHTALYWYRQSLGQGPEFLIYFQGTGAADDSGLPNDRFFAVRPEGSVSTLKIQRTERGDSAVYLCASSFNGREDTQYFGPGTRLTVL.

The V gene is TRBV30, the J gene TRBJ2-2; 7 nucleotides match TRBD2. CDR1 and CDR2 from the germline V gene are GTSNPN and SVGIG (reference sequence). The V and J ends lost 7 bases and 7 bases, in that order; junction bases with no gene match: 3. This CDR3 comprises 11 residues. For the CDR3, the DNA is TGTGCCTCCCGGGGGGACGGGGAGCTGTTTTTT. It codes for CASRGDGELFF.